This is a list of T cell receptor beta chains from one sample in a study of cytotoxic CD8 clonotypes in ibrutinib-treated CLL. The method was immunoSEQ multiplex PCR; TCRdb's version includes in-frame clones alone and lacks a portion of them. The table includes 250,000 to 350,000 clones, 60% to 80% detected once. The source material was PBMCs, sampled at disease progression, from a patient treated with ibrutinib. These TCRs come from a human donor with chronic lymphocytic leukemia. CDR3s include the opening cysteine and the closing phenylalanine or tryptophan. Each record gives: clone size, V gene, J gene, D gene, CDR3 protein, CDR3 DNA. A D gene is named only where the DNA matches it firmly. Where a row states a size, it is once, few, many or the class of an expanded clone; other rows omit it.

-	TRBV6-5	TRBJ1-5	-	CASSYSAARPQHF	TGTGCCAGCAGTTACTCCGCGGCTCGGCCCCAGCATTTT
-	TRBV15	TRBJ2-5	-	CATSSRGQETQYF	TGTGCCACCAGCAGCCGCGGCCAAGAGACCCAGTACTTC
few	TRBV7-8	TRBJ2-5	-	CASKEGRVFRETQYF	TGTGCCAGCAAGGAGGGCAGGGTTTTCCGAGAGACCCAGTACTTC
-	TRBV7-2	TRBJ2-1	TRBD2	CASSPRLAHRNEQFF	TGTGCCAGCAGCCCCAGACTAGCGCATCGGAATGAGCAGTTCTTC
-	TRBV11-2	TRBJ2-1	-	CASSYDRGSSYNEQFF	TGTGCCAGCAGCTACGACCGAGGAAGCTCCTACAATGAGCAGTTCTTC
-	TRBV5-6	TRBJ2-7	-	CASSLEPTLLSYEQYF	TGTGCCAGCAGCTTGGAACCTACACTACTTTCCTACGAGCAGTACTTC
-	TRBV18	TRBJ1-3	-	CASSSDRIRDTIYF	TGTGCCAGCTCATCAGACAGGATTAGAGACACCATATATTTT
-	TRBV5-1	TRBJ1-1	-	CASSPGNNPGQPVGTEAFF	TGCGCCAGCAGCCCAGGAAATAACCCGGGACAACCTGTAGGCACTGAAGCTTTCTTT
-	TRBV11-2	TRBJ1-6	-	CASSSGLLPSSYNSPLHF	TGTGCCAGCAGCTCCGGACTTCTTCCGAGCTCCTATAATTCACCCCTCCACTTT
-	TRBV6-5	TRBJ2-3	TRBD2	CASSLAGGTDTQYF	TGTGCCAGCAGTCTAGCGGGGGGCACAGATACGCAGTATTTT
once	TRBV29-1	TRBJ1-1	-	CSVEGRGRTEAFF	TGCAGCGTTGAAGGCAGGGGTCGCACTGAAGCTTTCTTT
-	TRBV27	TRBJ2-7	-	CASSFGGSTYEQYF	TGTGCCAGCAGTTTCGGGGGCAGCACCTACGAGCAGTACTTC
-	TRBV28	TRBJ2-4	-	CASSFPDRSKNIQYF	TGTGCCAGCAGCTTCCCTGACAGGAGCAAAAACATTCAGTACTTC
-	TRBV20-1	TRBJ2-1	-	CSTGGLGSAFF	TGCAGTACCGGGGGGCTTGGGTCGGCGTTCTTC
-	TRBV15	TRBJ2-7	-	CATSRERPEQYF	TGTGCCACCAGCAGAGAGCGTCCCGAGCAGTACTTC
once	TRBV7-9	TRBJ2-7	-	CASSADRDGYEQYF	TGTGCCAGCAGCGCCGACCGGGACGGCTACGAGCAGTACTTC
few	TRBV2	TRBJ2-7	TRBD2	CASSYSGSYEQYF	TGTGCCAGCAGTTATAGCGGGAGCTACGAGCAGTACTTC
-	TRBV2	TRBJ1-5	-	CASRRQVINQPQHF	TGTGCCAGCAGAAGACAGGTGATCAATCAGCCCCAGCATTTT
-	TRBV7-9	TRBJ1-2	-	CASSLIAGTGSYGYTF	TGTGCCAGCAGCTTAATCGCCGGCACAGGGTCGTATGGCTACACCTTC
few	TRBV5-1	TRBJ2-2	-	CASSLQGLTIPGELFF	TGCGCCAGCAGCTTGCAGGGGCTTACTATCCCCGGGGAGCTGTTTTTT
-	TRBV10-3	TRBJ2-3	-	CAISEAEGGTFGTDTQYF	TGTGCCATCAGTGAGGCGGAAGGGGGGACGTTCGGCACAGATACGCAGTATTTT
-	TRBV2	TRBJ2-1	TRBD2	CASSEWGLAAYNEQFF	TGTGCCAGCAGTGAATGGGGACTAGCGGCCTACAATGAGCAGTTCTTC
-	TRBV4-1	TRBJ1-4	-	CASSLQFNEKLFF	TGCGCCAGCAGCCTACAGTTCAATGAAAAACTGTTTTTT
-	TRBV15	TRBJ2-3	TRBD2	CATSRGQGTSGRRVEDTQYF	TGTGCCACCAGCAGAGGGCAGGGGACTAGCGGGAGAAGGGTGGAAGATACGCAGTATTTT
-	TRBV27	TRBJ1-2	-	CASMDSYYGYTF	TGTGCCAGCATGGACAGCTATTATGGCTACACCTTC
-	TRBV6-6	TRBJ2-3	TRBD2	CASSYGLAGGTDTQYF	TGTGCCAGCAGTTACGGACTAGCGGGAGGGACAGATACGCAGTATTTT
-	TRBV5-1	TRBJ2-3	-	CASSPKGGVGDTQYF	TGCGCCAGCAGCCCGAAGGGCGGGGTCGGGGATACGCAGTATTTT
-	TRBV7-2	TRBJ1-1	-	CASSFKQQTLEMGEAFF	TGTGCCAGCAGCTTCAAACAGCAAACCTTAGAAATGGGTGAAGCTTTCTTT
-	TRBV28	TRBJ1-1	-	CASSFYSRVAEAFF	TGTGCCAGCAGTTTCTATTCCAGGGTCGCTGAAGCTTTCTTT
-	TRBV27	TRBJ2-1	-	CASRTYRDPVGNEQFF	TGTGCCAGCAGAACCTACAGGGACCCGGTAGGCAATGAGCAGTTCTTC
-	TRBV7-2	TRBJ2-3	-	CASSGSSTDTQYF	TGTGCCAGCAGCGGAAGTAGCACAGATACGCAGTATTTT
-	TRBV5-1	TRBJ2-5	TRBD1	CASSLQGTGQETQYF	TGCGCCAGCAGCTTGCAGGGGACAGGGCAGGAGACCCAGTACTTC
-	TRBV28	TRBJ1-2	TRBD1	CASSLLLTGTNYGYTF	TGTGCCAGCAGTTTACTACTGACAGGGACTAACTATGGCTACACCTTC
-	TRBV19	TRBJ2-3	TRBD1	CASSIRDRSTDTQYF	TGTGCCAGTAGTATACGGGACAGGTCCACAGATACGCAGTATTTT
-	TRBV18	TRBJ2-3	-	CASSPGRGHTDTQYF	TGTGCCAGCTCACCAGGTAGGGGTCACACAGATACGCAGTATTTT
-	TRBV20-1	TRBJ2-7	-	CSPVLRYEQYF	TGCAGTCCGGTTTTACGCTACGAGCAGTACTTC
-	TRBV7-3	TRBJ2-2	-	CASSLSGGNGELFF	TGTGCCAGCAGCTTATCGGGCGGGAACGGGGAGCTGTTTTTT
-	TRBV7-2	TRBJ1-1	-	CASSAPGEAFF	TGTGCCAGCAGCGCCCCGGGTGAAGCTTTCTTT
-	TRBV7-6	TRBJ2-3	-	CASSSPGLSTDTQYF	TGTGCCAGCAGCTCACCGGGACTGAGCACAGATACGCAGTATTTT
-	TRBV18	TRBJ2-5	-	CASSPQKSLGKTQYF	TGTGCCAGCTCACCTCAGAAATCATTGGGGAAGACCCAGTACTTC
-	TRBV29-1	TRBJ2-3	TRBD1	CSVEPGQGYTSTDTQYF	TGCAGCGTCGAACCGGGACAGGGGTACACTAGCACAGATACGCAGTATTTT
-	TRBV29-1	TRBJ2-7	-	CSVGADLSYEQYF	TGCAGCGTTGGGGCAGATCTCTCCTACGAGCAGTACTTC
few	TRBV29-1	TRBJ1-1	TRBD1	CSVRTGNTEAFF	TGCAGCGTGAGGACAGGAAACACTGAAGCTTTCTTT
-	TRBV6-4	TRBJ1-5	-	CASSEYGGYQPQHF	TGTGCCAGCAGTGAGTATGGGGGGTATCAGCCCCAGCATTTT
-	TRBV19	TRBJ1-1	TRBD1	CASSDPGTEKEAFF	TGTGCCAGTAGTGATCCAGGGACAGAAAAAGAAGCTTTCTTT
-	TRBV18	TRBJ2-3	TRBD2	CASSPLAGATSSTDTQYF	TGTGCCAGCTCACCCCTAGCGGGAGCGACCTCTAGCACAGATACGCAGTATTTT
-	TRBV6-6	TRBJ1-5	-	CASTTSTGYSNQPQHF	TGTGCCAGCACCACTTCGACAGGCTATAGCAATCAGCCCCAGCATTTT
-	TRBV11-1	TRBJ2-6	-	CASSSRLISGANVLTF	TGTGCCAGCAGCTCAAGACTGATCTCTGGGGCCAACGTCCTGACTTTC
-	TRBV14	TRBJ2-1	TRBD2	CASSLVGTRGYNEQFF	TGTGCCAGCAGCCTAGTCGGGACTAGGGGATACAATGAGCAGTTCTTC
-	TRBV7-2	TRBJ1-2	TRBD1	CASSPSGTGLNYGYTF	TGTGCCAGCAGCCCGTCCGGGACAGGGTTAAACTATGGCTACACCTTC
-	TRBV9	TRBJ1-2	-	CASSVAFRGFDGYTF	TGTGCCAGCAGCGTAGCTTTCCGGGGATTCGATGGCTACACCTTC
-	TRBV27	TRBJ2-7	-	CASRGGGLTHREQYF	TGTGCCAGCCGAGGGGGGGGCCTCACGCATCGCGAGCAGTACTTC
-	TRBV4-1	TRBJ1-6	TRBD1	CASSHKARQGSSYNSPLHF	TGCGCCAGCAGCCACAAAGCCCGACAGGGAAGCTCCTATAATTCACCCCTCCACTTT
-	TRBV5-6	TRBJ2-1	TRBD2	CASSPGLAGGLIGYNEQFF	TGTGCCAGCAGCCCCGGACTAGCGGGGGGGCTCATTGGCTACAATGAGCAGTTCTTC
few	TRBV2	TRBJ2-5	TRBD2	CASSPSGGAQGTQYF	TGTGCCAGCAGCCCTAGCGGGGGGGCCCAAGGGACCCAGTACTTC
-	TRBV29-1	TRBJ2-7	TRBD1	CSVRSVRGLYEQYF	TGCAGCGTCCGTTCGGTCAGGGGGCTCTACGAGCAGTACTTC
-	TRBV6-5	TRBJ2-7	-	CASSETGENYEQYF	TGTGCCAGCAGTGAAACCGGGGAGAACTACGAGCAGTACTTC
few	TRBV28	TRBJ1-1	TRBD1	CASTTGGWYTEAFF	TGTGCCAGCACCACAGGGGGCTGGTACACTGAAGCTTTCTTT
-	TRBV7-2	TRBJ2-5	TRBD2	CASSLDGGRETQYF	TGTGCCAGCAGCTTAGACGGCGGGAGGGAGACCCAGTACTTC
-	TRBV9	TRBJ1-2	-	CASSVDEGFNYGYTF	TGTGCCAGCAGCGTCGATGAGGGGTTTAACTATGGCTACACCTTC